These 22 T cell receptor beta chains share one sample of origin, sequenced in a study of blood T cell repertoires in COVID-19. Sequencing used immunoSEQ multiplex PCR; TCRdb keeps in-frame clones, though not all of them. This table holds some 64,000 clones, roughly 87% found once. Material: peripheral blood. These receptors originate from a man in his forties or fifties with active COVID-19.

This clone was seen only once. The chain uses TRBV13 and TRBJ2-3; D is possibly TRBD1 (5 bases). The CDR3 is made up of 16 amino acids. Trimming left V 4 bases short and J 1 base short, with 15 bases between. The germline gives CDR1 PRHDT, CDR2 FYEKMQ (reference sequence). CDR3 DNA sequence: TGTGCCAGCAGCTGGGGTGGGGCTGGTCGCACAGATACGCAGTATTTT. Translating gives CASSWGGAGRTDTQYF. Full variable domain (remainder filled in from reference TRBV13 and TRBJ2-3): AAGVIQSPRHLIKEKRETATLKCYPIPRHDTVYWYQQGPGQDPQFLISFYEKMQSDKGSIPDRFSAQQFSDYHSELNMSSLELGDSALYFCASSWGGAGRTDTQYFGPGTRLTVL.

The rearrangement links TRBV27 to TRBJ1-4, with TRBD1 matching over 7 bases. The V segment lost 7 bases and the J segment 0 bases; nucleotides outside the gene matches: 2. Germline CDR1 MNHEY, CDR2 SMNVEV (reference sequence). This CDR3 has 14 residues. The CDR3 coding sequence is TGTGCCAGCAAGAGGGGGCCAACTAATGAAAAACTGTTTTTT. This translates into CASKRGPTNEKLFF. Full variable domain (remainder filled in from reference TRBV27 and TRBJ1-4): EAQVTQNPRYLITVTGKKLTVTCSQNMNHEYMSWYRQDPGLGLRQIYYSMNVEVTDKGDVPEGYKVSRKEKRNFPLILESPSPNQTSLYFCASKRGPTNEKLFFGSGTQLSVL.

The V call is TRBV5-3, the J call TRBJ2-3, with 7 bases that match TRBD2. TRBV5-3 qualifies as an ORF whose function is uncertain. The CDR3 is made up of 16 amino acids. J lost 4 bases, V lost 4 bases, and 12 bases had no gene match. The CDR3 coding sequence is TGTGCCAGAAGCCTCGCTAGCGGCGAAACCCCAGATACGCAGTATTTT. Protein sequence: CARSLASGETPDTQYF.

The J gene is TRBJ2-3, the V gene TRBV6-2 or TRBV6-3; TRBD2 agrees at 11 bases. The V and J ends lost 6 bases and 3 bases, in that order; junction bases with no gene match: 14. This CDR3 comprises 18 residues. Germline assignment: CDR1 MNHEY and CDR2 SVGEGT. CDR3 in amino acids: CASSRTSGGHRGTDTQYF. The CDR3 bases are TGTGCCAGCAGCCGTACTAGCGGGGGACACCGGGGGACAGATACGCAGTATTTT.

This chain uses TRBV5-6 with TRBJ2-2; TRBD2 matches 11 bases. The CDR3 has 16 residues. Trimming at V came to 0 bases and at J to 3 bases, leaving 1 base not matched to a gene. Germline loops: CDR1 SGHDT, CDR2 YYEEEE. CDR3 nucleotide sequence: TGTGCCAGCAGCTTGGTACTAGCGGGGGACACCGGGGAGCTGTTTTTT. This codes for CASSLVLAGDTGELFF.

This clone was seen just once. The CDR3: CSASAGEGNQPQHF. In DNA, the CDR3 is TGCAGTGCTAGTGCCGGGGAGGGCAATCAGCCCCAGCATTTT. This sequence joins TRBV20-1 and TRBJ1-5; D not certain. Trimming cost V 3 bases and J 2 bases, with 11 bases left between them. Germline CDR1 and CDR2: DFQATT and SNEGSKA (reference sequence). The CDR3 length is 14 residues.

The V and J genes are TRBV27 and TRBJ2-1; 8 bases agree with TRBD2. V lost 3 bases to trimming and J lost 10 bases; unmatched junction nucleotides: 11. The germline V gene has CDR1 MNHEY and CDR2 SMNVEV (reference sequence). This CDR3 has 15 amino acids. The CDR3, as DNA: TGTGCCAGCAGTTTCGGACTAGCCCTAGGAGACGAGCAGTTCTTC. It specifies CASSFGLALGDEQFF.

This clone was seen more than once but under ten times. One junction end does not reproduce the germline sequence, and a read error may be involved. The V gene is TRBV3-1 (or the pseudogene TRBV3-2), the J gene TRBJ1-6; D remains unclear. This CDR3 region has 15 residues. Germline CDR1 and CDR2: LGHDT and YNNKEL (reference sequence). In DNA form, the CDR3 reads TGTGCCAGCAGCCATTTGGGCTCCGATAATTCACCCCTCCACTTT. Its protein product is CASSHLGSDNSPLHF.

This chain joins TRBV5-6 and TRBJ2-1; 11 bases match TRBD2. Trimming took 2 bases from V and 4 from J; bases not matched to a gene: 5. This CDR3 has 16 residues. CDR1 and CDR2 (germline): SGHDT, YYEEEE. The chain's CDR3 is CASSLVTSGMYNEQFF. For the CDR3, the DNA is TGTGCCAGCAGCTTAGTGACTAGCGGGATGTACAATGAGCAGTTCTTC.

This clone has a single count. V gene TRBV20-1 combines with J gene TRBJ2-3, with TRBD1 matching over 8 bases. The trim removed 3 bases at V and 1 base at J, leaving 3 bases unmatched. The CDR3 extends over 14 amino acids. Germline CDR1 is DFQATT and CDR2 is SNEGSKA (reference sequence). This chain's CDR3 is CSASRGQGTDTQYF. CDR3 nucleotide sequence: TGCAGTGCTAGTAGGGGACAGGGCACAGATACGCAGTATTTT.

V usage is TRBV6-1 and J usage is TRBJ1-3; D unresolved. The CDR3 is 18 amino acids. Trimming cost V 4 bases and J 0 bases, with 19 bases left between them. Germline V CDR1 and CDR2: MNHNS, SASEGT. The CDR3 spells CASSVVQRKRLSGNTIYF. The CDR3 DNA reads TGTGCCAGCAGTGTGGTCCAGAGGAAACGACTCTCTGGAAACACCATATATTTT.

To note about this clone: The same CDR3 arises from other DNA sequences in this sample as well. The chain joins TRBV18 to TRBJ1-1, with 9 bases identical to TRBD1. The CDR3 extends over 13 amino acids. Trimming took 3 bases from V and 6 from J; bases not matched to a gene: 2. The V gene's germline CDR1 is KGHSH and CDR2 LQKENI. CDR3 amino acids: CASSPGQGAEAFF. CDR3 nucleotide sequence: TGTGCCAGCTCACCGGGACAGGGCGCTGAAGCTTTCTTT.

The gene calls are TRBV30 and TRBJ1-6; 8 bases match TRBD1. The J segment lost 8 bases and the V segment lost 6 bases, leaving 6 bases of the junction unmatched. The CDR3 consists of 13 residues. Germline V gene lookup returns CDR1 GTSNPN and CDR2 SVGIG (reference sequence). CDR3 sequence (DNA): TGTGCCTGTCCGGGACAGGACCATTCACCCCTCCACTTT. Its translation: CACPGQDHSPLHF.

This chain joins TRBV19 and TRBJ1-1; D unclear. V shed 0 bases and J shed 4 bases, with 9 bases lying between them. The CDR3 is 14 amino acids. Germline V gene lookup returns CDR1 LNHDA and CDR2 SQIVND (reference sequence). The CDR3: CASSIDDWLTEAFF. The CDR3 DNA reads TGTGCCAGTAGTATAGATGACTGGCTCACTGAAGCTTTCTTT.

This chain uses TRBV7-9 with TRBJ2-3; weak D call: TRBD2 (6 bases). CDR1 is SEHNR, CDR2 FQNEAQ, per germline (reference sequence). V lost 1 base and J lost 0, with 20 bases in between. The CDR3 is 19 residues long. CDR3 protein: CASSLVGGFRADSTDTQYF. The CDR3 region has the DNA TGTGCCAGCAGCTTAGTAGGAGGGTTTCGGGCGGACAGCACAGATACGCAGTATTTT.

V is TRBV4-3 and J is TRBJ2-5, with 10 bases aligning to TRBD1. The CDR3 has 15 residues. V dropped 2 bases and J dropped 5; count of bases not matched to a gene: 5. Germline V gives CDR1 LGHNA, CDR2 YSLEER. The CDR3 DNA follows: TGCGCCAGCAGCCAAAGACAGGGGGCTTATGAGACCCAGTACTTC. Protein: CASSQRQGAYETQYF.

CDR3 in DNA: TGTGCCAGCAGCAAAGCTCGTTTAGATGGCTACACCTTC. Its protein product is CASSKARLDGYTF. V usage is TRBV21-1 and J usage is TRBJ1-2. TRBV21-1 is described as a pseudogene. This CDR3 is 13 amino acids long.

The chain links TRBV7-2 to TRBJ1-1; D perhaps matches TRBD1 (5 bases). V lost 5 bases, J lost 5 bases, and 15 bases lay in between. Germline lookup yields CDR1 SGHTA and CDR2 FQGNSA. The CDR3 spans 14 residues. CDR3 sequence reads: CASSPWGVRTEAFF. DNA for the CDR3: TGTGCCAGCAGCCCGTGGGGCGTGCGAACTGAAGCTTTCTTT.

The CDR3 DNA reads as TGTGCCAGTAGTCAACAGATTCTAAATGAAAAACTGTTTTTT. This encodes CASSQQILNEKLFF. The chain uses TRBV19 and TRBJ1-4; D gene unclear. Trimming took off 5 bases at V and 5 bases at J, with 12 bases between the two ends. The CDR3 is made up of 14 amino acids. The germline V gene has CDR1 LNHDA and CDR2 SQIVND (reference sequence).

The chain joins TRBV7-3 to TRBJ2-1, with 8 bases lining up with TRBD2. The CDR3 spans 16 residues. From germline, CDR1 is SGHTA and CDR2 FQGTGA. Germline trimming cut 1 base from V and 7 bases from J; bases unmatched to any gene: 9. The CDR3 coding sequence is TGTGCCAGCAGCTTAAACGGGGGGGCCTTGATGAATGAGCAGTTCTTC. Its protein is CASSLNGGALMNEQFF.

The chain recombines TRBV7-9 with TRBJ2-2, with D uncertain. The CDR3 spans 14 residues. Looked up from germline, CDR1 is SEHNR and CDR2 is FQNEAQ (reference sequence). V was clipped by 1 base and J by 0 bases, with 3 bases between them. As DNA, the CDR3 is TGTGCCAGCAGCTTAGTATCGAACACCGGGGAGCTGTTTTTT. Amino acids: CASSLVSNTGELFF.

This clone was counted between two and nine times. V and J are TRBV10-1 and TRBJ1-5; no reliable D call. Looked up from germline, CDR1 is WNHNN and CDR2 is SYGVQD (reference sequence). The length of the CDR3 is 14 residues. Trimming cost V 1 base and J 3 bases, with 7 bases left between them. The CDR3 nucleotides read TGCGCCAGCAGTGAGTTGAGGCACAATCAGCCCCAGCATTTT. Encoded protein: CASSELRHNQPQHF.